A single sample is the source of the 17 T cell receptor beta chains below, sequenced in a study of blood T cell repertoires in COVID-19. This table comes from immunoSEQ multiplex PCR, and its TCRdb copy is limited to in-frame clones, with some not included. The profile shows 180,000 or so clones, more than 75% of them singletons. The sample comprised peripheral blood. These TCRs come from a woman aged 45-65 years with active or convalescent COVID-19.

The chain has TRBV7-3 and TRBJ1-1; weak D call: TRBD1 (5 bases). V dropped 6 bases and J dropped 4 bases, with 15 bases sitting between them. There are 14 residues in the CDR3. Germline CDR1 SGHTA, CDR2 FQGTGA. The DNA for the CDR3 is TGTGCCAGCAGGCCCGTCGGCCAGGGCACTGAAGCTTTCTTT. This encodes CASRPVGQGTEAFF. Full variable domain (remainder filled in from reference TRBV7-3 and TRBJ1-1): GAGVSQTPSNKVTEKGKYVELRCDPISGHTALYWYRQSLGQGPEFLIYFQGTGAADDSGLPNDRFFAVRPEGSVSTLKIQRTERGDSAVYLCASRPVGQGTEAFFGQGTRLTVV.

This clone has only a few counts. The chain links TRBV6-2 or TRBV6-3 to TRBJ1-2; TRBD1 matches at 10 bases. Germline lookup yields CDR1 MNHEY and CDR2 SVGEGT. The V segment lost 4 bases and the J segment 8 bases; nucleotides outside the gene matches: 1. The CDR3 length is 12 residues. The CDR3 DNA follows: TGTGCCAGCAGTTTGGGACAGGGGGGCTACACCTTC. This encodes CASSLGQGGYTF.

The chain carries TRBV5-1 and TRBJ1-1, with unresolved D. Germline CDR1 and CDR2: SGHRS and YFSETQ. V was shortened by 2 bases and J by 1 base, with 6 bases between the two germline ends. The CDR3 length is 13 residues. The CDR3 DNA reads TGCGCCAGCAGCTTTGAGGGGAACACTGAAGCTTTCTTT. It yields the protein CASSFEGNTEAFF.

This chain links TRBV28 with TRBJ1-1, with D possibly being TRBD1 (5 bases). This CDR3 region has 15 residues. The V end lost 5 bases, the J end lost 4 bases, and 17 bases lay between the germline ends. Germline assignment: CDR1 MDHEN and CDR2 SYDVKM. The CDR3 region is CASSDMTEVSTEAFF. CDR3 in DNA: TGTGCCAGCAGTGATATGACAGAGGTGAGCACTGAAGCTTTCTTT. The whole variable domain, filled in from reference TRBV28 and TRBJ1-1, reads DVKVTQSSRYLVKRTGEKVFLECVQDMDHENMFWYRQDPGLGLRLIYFSYDVKMKEKGDIPEGYSVSREKKERFSLILESASTNQTSMYLCASSDMTEVSTEAFFGQGTRLTVV.

The genes are TRBV18 and TRBJ2-5, with a possible D match to TRBD1 (5 bases). V was cut by 6 bases and J by 5 bases, with 16 bases left in between. This CDR3 has 14 residues. Germline-derived CDR1 and CDR2 are KGHSH and LQKENI. Here the CDR3 DNA reads TGTGCCAGCTCCCGGACACCCTTGGGGGAGACCCAGTACTTC. Translated: CASSRTPLGETQYF. The full variable domain, rest sourced from reference TRBV18 and TRBJ2-5, is NAGVMQNPRHLVRRRGQEARLRCSPMKGHSHVYWYRQLPEEGLKFMVYLQKENIIDESGMPKERFSAEFPKEGPSILRIQQVVRGDSAAYFCASSRTPLGETQYFGPGTRLLVL.

The chain has TRBV7-2 and TRBJ2-7; the D gene is possibly TRBD2 (6 bases). V lost 4 bases and J 4 bases, leaving 14 bases between the germline ends. CDR3 length: 14 amino acids. Germline V CDR1 and CDR2: SGHTA, FQGNSA. CDR3 nucleotide sequence: TGTGCCAGCAGCTGGAATAGCGGTCCGTACGAGCAGTACTTC. Its protein product is CASSWNSGPYEQYF.

This clone has only one observation. The genes are TRBV5-3 and TRBJ2-7; 10 nucleotides match TRBD2. TRBV5-3 is an open reading frame, and its role is uncertain. The CDR3 length is 18 residues. Trimming at V came to 0 bases and at J to 3 bases, leaving 12 bases not matched to a gene. As DNA, the CDR3 is TGTGCCAGAAGCTTGGCAATGGCTAGCGGGGGTAATAACTACGAGCAGTACTTC. Translation gives CARSLAMASGGNNYEQYF.

The chain carries TRBV2 and TRBJ1-2; 8 positions agree with TRBD1. CDR3 length: 14 residues. The germline gives CDR1 SNHLY, CDR2 FYNNEI. Trimming removed 6 bases from V and 2 bases from J; junction bases left unmatched: 5. CDR3 DNA: TGTGCCAGCAGATTTGGACAGGGCAACTATGGCTACACCTTC. Protein sequence: CASRFGQGNYGYTF.

This clone was observed a single time. V and J are TRBV28 and TRBJ1-2; unclear D gene. Germline CDR1 reads MDHEN; CDR2 reads SYDVKM. Trimming pared 2 bases from V and 8 bases from J, leaving 12 bases between. CDR3 size: 13 residues. The CDR3 spells CASSLPEAYGYTF. The CDR3 DNA reads TGTGCCAGCAGTTTACCAGAGGCCTACGGCTACACCTTC.

This chain connects TRBV19 to TRBJ1-5; a possible D gene is TRBD1 (5 bases). This CDR3 region has 15 residues. Germline V gene lookup returns CDR1 LNHDA and CDR2 SQIVND (reference sequence). V shed 5 bases and J shed 2 bases, with 13 bases lying between them. Here the CDR3 reads CASSPGGGGNQPQHF. The CDR3 DNA reads as TGTGCCAGTAGTCCCGGTGGGGGGGGCAATCAGCCCCAGCATTTT.

With regard to this clone: Relative to the germline gene, one junction end is altered; a read error may explain this. The rearrangement links TRBV5-6 to TRBJ2-1; no clear D gene. The V gene's germline CDR1 is SGHDT and CDR2 YYEEEE. The CDR3 consists of 15 residues. The CDR3 protein is CASSLGALSSNEQFF. CDR3 bases: TGTGCCAGCAGCTTGGGGGCCTTGTCCTCCAATGAGCAGTTCTTC.

This clone has more than one count but fewer than ten. V is TRBV3-1 (or the pseudogene TRBV3-2) and J is TRBJ1-4, with unresolved D. The germline gives CDR1 LGHDT, CDR2 YNNKEL (reference sequence). V lost 4 bases and J 6 bases, leaving 12 bases between the germline ends. There are 14 residues in the CDR3. In DNA, the CDR3 is TGTGCCAGCAGCCCGGGTTGGGGAGATGAAAAACTGTTTTTT. It yields the protein CASSPGWGDEKLFF.

This clone was seen repeatedly, ten times or more. This sequence joins TRBV30 and TRBJ2-5; perhaps TRBD2 as D (7 bases). The CDR3 covers 16 residues. V shed 0 bases and J shed 5 bases, with 19 bases lying between them. Germline assignment: CDR1 GTSNPN and CDR2 SVGIG (reference sequence). Here the CDR3 reads CAWSVPRGGVAETQYF. CDR3 bases: TGTGCCTGGAGTGTACCGAGGGGGGGCGTCGCGGAGACCCAGTACTTC.

This sequence joins TRBV19 and TRBJ2-2; D is unclear. V lost 2 bases, J lost 7 bases, and 11 bases lay in between. The germline gives CDR1 LNHDA, CDR2 SQIVND (reference sequence). The CDR3 runs 14 residues. The chain's CDR3 is CASSISYRGGELFF. DNA of the CDR3: TGTGCCAGTAGTATATCGTACCGAGGCGGGGAGCTGTTTTTT.

The chain is built from TRBV7-2 and TRBJ2-5; the match to TRBD2 covers 10 bases. Trimming at V came to 2 bases and at J to 5 bases, leaving 5 bases not matched to a gene. Germline V gives CDR1 SGHTA, CDR2 FQGNSA. CDR3 size: 15 residues. The CDR3 spells CASSLTAGGWETQYF. The CDR3 DNA reads TGTGCCAGCAGCTTAACAGCGGGAGGGTGGGAGACCCAGTACTTC.

V is TRBV27 and J is TRBJ2-3, with 7 bases that match TRBD2. Trimming removed 5 bases from V and 6 bases from J; junction bases left unmatched: 17. CDR3 length: 17 amino acids. Germline V CDR1 and CDR2: MNHEY, SMNVEV (reference sequence). The CDR3 nucleotides read TGTGCCAGCAGTAATTGGGGTGCGGGAGTTTCTTGGGATACGCAGTATTTT. Protein sequence: CASSNWGAGVSWDTQYF.

The chain recombines TRBV11-3 with TRBJ1-3; 10 bases fit TRBD1. With V trimmed by 5 bases and J by 3 bases, 4 bases remained unmatched. Germline CDR1 SGHNT, CDR2 YENEEA. CDR3 length: 15 amino acids. The CDR3 DNA follows: TGTGCCAGCAGCGGGGGACAGGGGAGTGGAAACACCATATATTTT. It encodes CASSGGQGSGNTIYF.